Each of the 23 T cell receptor beta chains below was sequenced from the same sample in a study of CD8+ T cells in alopecia areata. The sequencing template was cDNA reverse transcribed from extracted RNA. Assay: immunoSEQ multiplex PCR; the TCRdb copy retains only in-frame clones and omits some. The data show about 150,000 clones, 62% seen once. Material for sequencing was CD8+ T cells sorted from blood. These receptors were obtained from a human donor in good health.

The chain combines TRBV4-2 with TRBJ2-1; D perhaps matches TRBD1 (5 bases). The CDR3 runs to 13 residues. Germline V lookup: CDR1 LGHNA, CDR2 YNFKEQ. V was pared by 3 bases and J by 8 bases, with 11 bases between. CDR3 region: CASSQTVGHEQFF. The CDR3 nucleotides read TGTGCCAGCAGCCAGACGGTGGGGCATGAGCAGTTCTTC.

The sample holds one count of this clone. The gene calls are TRBV15 and TRBJ1-2, with D hard to call. Trimming pared 5 bases from V and 6 bases from J, leaving 13 bases between. The CDR3 consists of 13 residues. CDR1 LNHNV and CDR2 YYDKDF come from the germline V gene (reference sequence). CDR3 loop: CATSPTRHDGYTF. In DNA, the CDR3 is TGTGCCACCAGCCCAACTAGACACGATGGCTACACCTTC.

This chain joins TRBV30 and TRBJ2-7, with no clear D. The CDR3 contains 14 residues. Trimming pared 4 bases from V and 2 bases from J, leaving 15 bases between. Looked up from germline, CDR1 is GTSNPN and CDR2 is SVGIG (reference sequence). CDR3 in amino acids: CAWTPGSGTYEQYF. The CDR3 nucleotides read TGTGCCTGGACCCCCGGGTCAGGTACCTACGAGCAGTACTTC. Based on the CDR3 plus reference TRBV30 and TRBJ2-7, the full variable domain is SQTIHQWPATLVQPVGSPLSLECTVEGTSNPNLYWYRQAAGRGLQLLFYSVGIGQISSEVPQNLSASRPQDRQFILSSKKLLLSDSGFYLCAWTPGSGTYEQYFGPGTRLTVT.

This clone showed up just a few times. This chain connects TRBV9 to TRBJ2-7, with unresolved D. CDR3 size: 14 residues. Trimming took 1 base from V and 6 from J, leaving 14 bases between them. The germline V gene encodes CDR1 SGDLS and CDR2 YYNGEE. Written as DNA, the CDR3 is TGTGCCAGCAGCGTAAGTGGGTTTGGTCGCGAGCAGTACTTC. Residues: CASSVSGFGREQYF.

V and J are TRBV20-1 and TRBJ2-1; no clear D gene. This CDR3 spans 9 amino acids. CDR1 is DFQATT and CDR2 is SNEGSKA in the germline V gene (reference sequence). Trimming shortened V by 2 bases and J by 10 bases, and 3 bases separated the two germline ends. The CDR3 region is CSARREQFF. DNA for the CDR3: TGCAGTGCTAGACGCGAGCAGTTCTTC.

The chain links TRBV13 to TRBJ2-7; TRBD1 is a possible D gene (6 bases). This CDR3 has 15 amino acids. V dropped 4 bases and J dropped 0 bases, with 13 bases sitting between them. Per the germline V gene, CDR1 is PRHDT and CDR2 is FYEKMQ (reference sequence). The CDR3 protein is CASSSRDTDSYEQYF. In DNA, the CDR3 is TGTGCCAGCAGCTCCCGGGACACTGACTCCTACGAGCAGTACTTC.

The CDR3 DNA reads as TGTGCCAGCAGCTTAAGTTGGGAGCAGTACTTC. This translates into CASSLSWEQYF. This chain uses TRBV11-2 with TRBJ2-7; no clear D. Trimming took off 2 bases at V and 7 bases at J, with 6 bases between the two ends. This CDR3 is 11 amino acids long. Germline values: CDR1 SGHAT, CDR2 FQNNGV. Variable domain in full (rest from reference TRBV11-2 and TRBJ2-7): EAGVAQSPRYKIIEKRQSVAFWCNPISGHATLYWYQQILGQGPKLLIQFQNNGVVDDSQLPKDRFSAERLKGVDSTLKIQPAKLEDSAVYLCASSLSWEQYFGPGTRLTVT.

This clone came up many times. The rearrangement links TRBV6-1 to TRBJ2-3, with 9 positions matching TRBD2. Germline V lookup: CDR1 MNHNS, CDR2 SASEGT. J was trimmed by 4 bases and V by 0 bases; bases with no gene match: 2. The CDR3 loop spans 15 amino acids. The CDR3 region has the DNA TGTGCCAGCAGTGAAGCTAGCGGGAGCCCAGATACGCAGTATTTT. This encodes CASSEASGSPDTQYF.

The chain uses TRBV5-6 and TRBJ2-5; 7 positions match TRBD1. In germline, CDR1 is SGHDT, CDR2 YYEEEE. The CDR3 is 16 amino acids. Unmatched junction bases numbered 8, after V lost 2 bases and J lost 1 base. DNA for the CDR3: TGTGCCAGCAGCTTTGTACAGGGGACCTTCCAAGAGACCCAGTACTTC. Protein product: CASSFVQGTFQETQYF.

This clone has just a few counts. The chain uses TRBV25-1 and TRBJ2-7; possible D gene TRBD2, 6 bases. Germline CDR1 reads MGHDK; CDR2 reads SYGVNS. CDR3 size: 14 residues. Trimming shortened V by 3 bases and J by 0 bases, and 9 bases separated the two germline ends. In DNA, the CDR3 is TGTGCCAGCAGTGAGACCGGGAGCTCCTACGAGCAGTACTTC. It translates to CASSETGSSYEQYF.

The V gene is TRBV27, the J gene TRBJ2-7; the D gene is possibly TRBD1 (6 bases). V dropped 2 bases and J dropped 5 bases, with 10 bases sitting between them. CDR3 size: 13 residues. Germline assignment: CDR1 MNHEY and CDR2 SMNVEV (reference sequence). The CDR3, as DNA: TGTGCCAGCAGTTTAGATAGGGGGAACGAGCAGTACTTC. Its translation: CASSLDRGNEQYF.

This rearrangement joins TRBV15 to TRBJ2-5; D not certain. The CDR3 length is 13 residues. V was trimmed by 0 bases and J by 4 bases, leaving 6 bases between them. CDR1 is LNHNV and CDR2 is YYDKDF in the germline V gene (reference sequence). The CDR3 loop reads CATSRDMRETQYF. The CDR3 nucleotides are TGTGCCACCAGCAGAGATATGCGAGAGACCCAGTACTTC.

This rearrangement joins TRBV10-3 to TRBJ2-1; 12 positions match TRBD2. The J segment lost 7 bases and the V segment lost 6 bases, leaving 4 bases of the junction unmatched. The CDR3 loop spans 14 amino acids. Germline lookup yields CDR1 ENHRY and CDR2 SYGVKD. The CDR3, as DNA: TGTGCCATCAGCCTAGCGGGAGGGTCAAATGAGCAGTTCTTC. It specifies CAISLAGGSNEQFF.

V usage is TRBV4-1 and J usage is TRBJ2-1; TRBD2 matches 14 bases. This CDR3 comprises 17 residues. The V gene's germline CDR1 is MGHRA and CDR2 YSYEKL. Unmatched junction bases numbered 4, after V lost 4 bases and J lost 2 bases. This CDR3 reads CASSPSTSGRAYNEQFF. The CDR3 nucleotides are TGCGCCAGCAGCCCATCGACTAGCGGGAGGGCCTACAATGAGCAGTTCTTC.

The sample holds a few counts of this clone. J is TRBJ2-3 and V is TRBV29-1; TRBD1 agrees at 8 bases. Trimming at V came to 7 bases and at J to 4 bases, leaving 10 bases not matched to a gene. The CDR3 loop spans 14 amino acids. The germline gives CDR1 SQVTM, CDR2 ANQGSEA. For the CDR3, the DNA is TGCAGCGGAGGAAGGGACAGGTGGTCAGATACGCAGTATTTT. It encodes CSGGRDRWSDTQYF.

The chain recombines TRBV30 with TRBJ2-2, with D possibly being TRBD1 (6 bases). Germline CDR1 is GTSNPN and CDR2 is SVGIG (reference sequence). V lost 1 base to trimming and J lost 4 bases, with 10 bases between them. The CDR3 spans 14 residues. CDR3: CAWSDRAGTGELFF. CDR3 DNA sequence: TGTGCCTGGAGTGACAGGGCTGGCACCGGGGAGCTGTTTTTT.

V and J are TRBV30 and TRBJ2-1; D is undetermined. The CDR3 is 13 residues long. The V gene's germline CDR1 is GTSNPN and CDR2 SVGIG (reference sequence). The ends were cut back, 2 bases at V and 9 bases at J, with 14 bases in the middle. Here the CDR3 DNA reads TGTGCCTGGAGTATAAATGGGCGAGGTGAGCAGTTCTTC. It yields the protein CAWSINGRGEQFF.

This clone was detected a few times. The J gene is TRBJ2-5, the V gene TRBV11-2; no firm D call. V lost 6 bases and J lost 4, with 15 bases in between. Germline CDR1 reads SGHAT; CDR2 reads FQNNGV. This CDR3 comprises 14 residues. The CDR3 sequence: CASRSPARGETQYF. In nucleotides, the CDR3 is TGTGCCAGCAGATCCCCCGCGCGTGGAGAGACCCAGTACTTC. The entire variable domain, with the rest obtained from reference TRBV11-2 and TRBJ2-5, is as follows: EAGVAQSPRYKIIEKRQSVAFWCNPISGHATLYWYQQILGQGPKLLIQFQNNGVVDDSQLPKDRFSAERLKGVDSTLKIQPAKLEDSAVYLCASRSPARGETQYFGPGTRLLVL.

The chain carries TRBV29-1 and TRBJ1-2, with D unresolved. Trimming pared 8 bases from V and 8 bases from J, leaving 15 bases between. CDR1 SQVTM and CDR2 ANQGSEA come from the germline V gene. The CDR3 has 11 amino acids. CDR3 nucleotide sequence: TGCAGCTTCAGGAGCCGTGAGGGCTACACCTTC. Its protein is CSFRSREGYTF.

Only a few counts were recorded for this clone. The rearrangement joins TRBV29-1 to TRBJ2-1; the D gene could be TRBD1 or TRBD2 (5 bases each). The germline gives CDR1 SQVTM, CDR2 ANQGSEA. The CDR3 runs 13 residues. Trimming left V 4 bases short and J 5 bases short, with 12 bases between. The CDR3 sequence is CSVVLGEHNEQFF. CDR3 coding DNA: TGCAGCGTTGTTCTGGGGGAACACAATGAGCAGTTCTTC.

This rearrangement joins TRBV6-6 to TRBJ2-1; 7 positions agree with TRBD2. The V segment lost 6 bases and the J segment 4 bases; nucleotides outside the gene matches: 9. The germline gives CDR1 MNHNY, CDR2 SVGAGI (reference sequence). The CDR3 contains 15 residues. DNA for the CDR3: TGTGCCAGCAGCGACTTTAGCGGGCCGTACAATGAGCAGTTCTTC. This codes for CASSDFSGPYNEQFF.

The V and J genes are TRBV29-1 and TRBJ1-6; D is perhaps TRBD1 (5 bases). V dropped 5 bases and J dropped 7 bases, with 12 bases sitting between them. This CDR3 contains 13 residues. Germline CDR1 and CDR2: SQVTM and ANQGSEA. The CDR3 is CSVTGTENSPLHF. The CDR3 nucleotides read TGCAGCGTTACCGGGACCGAGAATTCACCCCTCCACTTT.

The V call is TRBV28, the J call TRBJ2-1; 7 bases match TRBD2. With 6 bases clipped from V and 6 bases from J, the junction kept 11 bases outside the gene matches. This CDR3 comprises 15 residues. CDR1 is MDHEN and CDR2 is SYDVKM in the germline V gene. In DNA form, the CDR3 reads TGTGCCAGCAGCCGACTAGCTACCCTACTCAATGAGCAGTTCTTC. Amino acid sequence: CASSRLATLLNEQFF.